The text below deals with one T cell receptor (beta chain). These data belong to a study of CD8 T cells in Susac syndrome. The CDR3 is made up of 11 amino acids. The V end lost 4 bases, the J end lost 6 bases, and 7 bases lay between the germline ends. Germline V gives CDR1 SQVTM, CDR2 ANQGSEA. The RNA input was roughly 0.45 to 1 ug, and it was reverse transcribed with random hexamers. TCRdb re-called the immunoSEQ multiplex PCR reads through MiXCR, storing one row per CDR3 protein. The sample shows some 170,000 distinct CDR3 sequences, about 95% of them seen only once. Input material: CD4+ T cells from PBMCs. The rearrangement links TRBV29-1 to TRBJ2-4; D might be TRBD2 (6 bases). The source is a human donor in good health. CDR3 sequence (DNA): TGCAGCGTTGTCGGGGGAAACATTCAGTACTTC. Its translation: CSVVGGNIQYF.